This TCR beta chain is from a study of radiotherapy plus CTLA-4 blockade in lung cancer. Study-wide background: Objective response rate was 18%; disease control rate, 25% to 35%.

Focal radiation and CTLA-4 blockade (ipilimumab) were tested in chemo-refractory metastatic non-small-cell lung cancer patients. CDR3 size: 14 residues. The germline V gene encodes CDR1 MNHEY and CDR2 SMNVEV (reference sequence). Trimming took 6 bases from V and 3 from J; bases not matched to a gene: 4. Produced via immunoSEQ multiplex PCR; TCRdb's table is partial and in-frame only. The sample lists 100,000 to 150,000 clones, approximately 90% occurring once. This clone has just one count. Its antigen is as yet unknown. Study-wide results and limits: In blood, TCR clones derived from the tumor expanded after radiotherapy plus ipilimumab.

The sequenced sample was peripheral blood, obtained from a patient treated with radiotherapy plus ipilimumab. This chain connects TRBV27 to TRBJ2-7; TRBD2 agrees at 11 bases. This receptor was taken from a human donor with non-small cell lung cancer that progressed on radiotherapy plus ipilimumab. The CDR3 DNA reads TGTGCCAGCAGGAGACTAGCGGGAAACTACGAGCAGTACTTC. Protein sequence: CASRRLAGNYEQYF.